Following are 24 T cell receptor beta chains from one sample sequenced in a study of T cells in Graves' hyperthyroidism and ophthalmopathy. What was amplified from RNA transcripts were TCR beta CDR3 regions. TCR CDR3 underwent first-round RT-PCR with the HTBI primer set. One entry per CDR3 protein, called by TCRdb with MiXCR from the multiplex PCR reads. Of 300,000 to 450,000 distinct CDR3 sequences in the sample, just under 15% were seen once. Sequenced sample: blood. These TCRs come from a woman aged 25 to 39 with Graves' hyperthyroidism.

At least ten counts were recorded for this clonotype. The chain has TRBV28 and TRBJ2-7, with 9 positions matching TRBD1. V shed 8 bases, J shed 2 bases, and the junction held 10 bases outside the gene matches. Germline V gene lookup returns CDR1 MDHEN and CDR2 SYDVKM. CDR3 size: 15 residues. Here the CDR3 DNA reads TGTGCCAGCGCCCCCTCGGGACAGGGAACCTACGAGCAGTACTTC. This encodes CASAPSGQGTYEQYF.

The V call is TRBV20-1, the J call TRBJ2-7; D possibly corresponds to TRBD2 (6 bases). The V gene lost 0 bases and the J gene lost 2 bases, with 11 bases spanning the gap. CDR1 and CDR2 from the germline V gene are DFQATT and SNEGSKA (reference sequence). The CDR3 has 14 residues. CDR3 DNA sequence: TGCAGTGCTAGAGATCCGCGGGAAGCCTACGAGCAGTACTTC. This gives the protein CSARDPREAYEQYF.

The chain links TRBV29-1 to TRBJ2-3; 16 bases match TRBD2. In germline, CDR1 is SQVTM, CDR2 ANQGSEA. CDR3 size: 18 residues. Trimming took 3 bases from V and 0 from J; bases not matched to a gene: 6. The CDR3 coding sequence is TGCAGCGTTGATCAGGGACTAGCGGGAGGGATTAGCACAGATACGCAGTATTTT. Its translation: CSVDQGLAGGISTDTQYF.

This clonotype showed up many times. This rearrangement joins TRBV18 to TRBJ2-7; D may correspond to TRBD1 or TRBD2 (5 bases each). CDR1 is KGHSH, CDR2 LQKENI, per germline. The CDR3 spans 13 residues. V lost 6 bases and J 5 bases, leaving 14 bases between the germline ends. CDR3 bases: TGTGCCAGCTCTCCCGGGGCAGGGAACGAGCAGTACTTC. Protein product: CASSPGAGNEQYF.

This chain joins TRBV24-1 and TRBJ2-7, with D perhaps matching TRBD2 (5 bases). The germline gives CDR1 KGHDR, CDR2 SFDVKD. Trimming took off 2 bases at V and 6 bases at J, with 13 bases between the two ends. This CDR3 has 14 amino acids. The chain's CDR3 is CATSDSPRESEQYF. CDR3 bases: TGTGCCACCAGTGATTCGCCAAGGGAGAGCGAGCAGTACTTC.

The chain links TRBV9 to TRBJ2-3; D is unresolved. In germline, CDR1 is SGDLS, CDR2 YYNGEE. This CDR3 contains 14 residues. Trimming took 0 bases from V and 0 from J, leaving 5 bases between them. CDR3 protein: CASSVGGSTDTQYF. CDR3 DNA: TGTGCCAGCAGCGTAGGCGGAAGCACAGATACGCAGTATTTT.

This clonotype was counted ten times or more. This chain joins TRBV7-8 and TRBJ2-5; either TRBD1 or TRBD2 may supply D (5 bases each). Germline values: CDR1 SGHVS, CDR2 FQNEAQ. V lost 1 base and J lost 3, with 12 bases in between. The CDR3 spans 15 residues. CDR3 coding DNA: TGTGCCAGCAGCTTAGACGGGGTCAGGGAAGAGACCCAGTACTTC. The encoded protein is CASSLDGVREETQYF.

The rearrangement uses TRBV20-1 and TRBJ2-5, with D possibly TRBD1 on 5 matching bases. Between the trimmed V and J ends, which lost 6 bases and 5 bases, there was a span of 19 bases. Germline assignment: CDR1 DFQATT and CDR2 SNEGSKA (reference sequence). This CDR3 spans 14 amino acids. CDR3 region: CSAPPQGRYETQYF. Written as DNA, the CDR3 is TGCAGTGCACCCCCGCAGGGTCGGTATGAGACCCAGTACTTC.

This clonotype was observed at least ten times. The chain recombines TRBV3-1 with TRBJ2-1, with no clear D. CDR3 length: 14 residues. Deletions cut 4 bases from V and 8 bases from J, with 15 bases between. Germline V gene sequence: CDR1 LGHDT, CDR2 YNNKEL (reference sequence). The CDR3 DNA reads TGTGCCAGCAGCCCACACGGTCCTAGTGATGAGCAGTTCTTC. Its translation: CASSPHGPSDEQFF.

This clonotype was found many times. The genes are TRBV28 and TRBJ1-6, with D possibly matching TRBD1 (5 bases). The CDR3 length is 16 residues. Deletions cut 7 bases from V and 9 bases from J, with 22 bases between. Germline-derived CDR1 and CDR2 are MDHEN and SYDVKM. The CDR3 protein is CASIPLGGLDGSPLHF. The CDR3 coding sequence is TGTGCCAGCATCCCCCTGGGGGGTTTGGATGGTTCACCCCTCCACTTT.

The chain links TRBV20-1 to TRBJ1-1; D gene uncertain. The V end lost 7 bases, the J end lost 10 bases, and 13 bases lay between the germline ends. The CDR3 has 10 amino acids. Per germline, CDR1 DFQATT and CDR2 SNEGSKA (reference sequence). CDR3 coding DNA: TGCAGTGTATCCATATCTGGAGCTTTCTTT. This gives the protein CSVSISGAFF.

The CDR3 sequence: CASSLEPGHEQFF. In DNA form, the CDR3 reads TGTGCCAGCAGCTTAGAACCGGGCCATGAGCAGTTCTTC. The chain joins TRBV11-2 to TRBJ2-1, with D hard to call. Germline CDR1 and CDR2: SGHAT and FQNNGV. The ends were cut back, 0 bases at V and 8 bases at J, with 8 bases in the middle. The CDR3 is 13 residues long.

This clonotype has at least ten counts. Written as DNA, the CDR3 is TGTGCCTGTGCGAACCGACAGTTTAACTATGGCTACACCTTC. Translation: CACANRQFNYGYTF. The chain couples TRBV30 to TRBJ1-2, with D possibly matching TRBD1 (5 bases). Trimming removed 6 bases from V and 1 base from J, with 15 bases in between. Germline V gene lookup returns CDR1 GTSNPN and CDR2 SVGIG (reference sequence). CDR3 length: 14 amino acids.

This clonotype was seen at least ten times. This chain connects TRBV7-3 to TRBJ2-7; D possibly uses TRBD1 or TRBD2 (5 bases each). Per the germline V gene, CDR1 is SGHTA and CDR2 is FQGTGA. The CDR3 has 16 residues. Trimming removed 5 bases at V and 4 bases at J, with 21 bases between. CDR3 bases: TGTGCCAGCAGCCCCACAGGAGGCGTCTTAGTGTACGAGCAGTACTTC. Its translation is CASSPTGGVLVYEQYF.

This clonotype showed up just a few times. This chain joins TRBV29-1 and TRBJ2-5, with a possible D match to TRBD2 (5 bases). Between the trimmed V and J ends, which lost 7 bases and 5 bases, there was a span of 11 bases. The germline V gene encodes CDR1 SQVTM and CDR2 ANQGSEA. This CDR3 has 11 residues. CDR3 in DNA: TGCAGCGGCCGAAGAGGGGAGACCCAGTACTTC. This gives the protein CSGRRGETQYF.

This clonotype was recorded many times. This chain links TRBV28 with TRBJ2-5; D is uncertain. The DNA matches TRBJ2-3 better at its end, which makes the J call doubtful. This CDR3 has 11 residues. The germline CDR1 and CDR2 sequences are MDHEN and SYDVKM. The CDR3 protein is CASSFSGTQYF. DNA for the CDR3: TGTGCCAGCAGTTTCTCCGGTACGCAGTATTTT.

In this sample, this clonotype turned up many times. V is TRBV20-1 and J is TRBJ2-1; 7 positions agree with TRBD1. Germline assignment: CDR1 DFQATT and CDR2 SNEGSKA (reference sequence). Losses at the gene ends were 4 bases for V and 4 bases for J; bases not matched to a gene: 4. This CDR3 is built from 13 residues. The DNA for the CDR3 is TGCAGTGCTACTCTGGACAGGTACAATGAGCAGTTCTTC. It encodes CSATLDRYNEQFF.

The CDR3, as DNA: TGTGCCAGCAGGTACAGGGGGCTCGGCTATGGCTACACCTTC. It is translated as CASRYRGLGYGYTF. The V call is TRBV28, the J call TRBJ1-2; 9 nucleotides line up with TRBD1. V was clipped by 6 bases and J by 4 bases; unmatched bases: 6. The CDR3 has 14 residues. CDR1 is MDHEN and CDR2 is SYDVKM in the germline V gene.

This clonotype was picked up a small number of times. The V call is TRBV20-1, the J call TRBJ2-2, with D possibly being TRBD1 or TRBD2 (6 bases each). V was clipped by 6 bases and J by 1 base, with 12 bases between them. This CDR3 contains 14 residues. CDR1 is DFQATT, CDR2 SNEGSKA, per germline (reference sequence). The CDR3 bases are TGCAGTGCCAGTAAGGGGGGGAACACCGGGGAGCTGTTTTTT. Protein: CSASKGGNTGELFF.

This clonotype was seen ten or more times. V gene TRBV20-1 combines with J gene TRBJ2-5; D not certain. CDR1 is DFQATT, CDR2 SNEGSKA, per germline (reference sequence). The CDR3 consists of 14 residues. V lost 3 bases, J lost 2 bases, and 13 bases lay in between. For the CDR3, the DNA is TGCAGTGCTAGTGTCTGGCAGGAACAAGAGACCCAGTACTTC. Translating it yields CSASVWQEQETQYF.

This clonotype was recorded many times. V usage is TRBV30 and J usage is TRBJ2-2, with D possibly being TRBD1 or TRBD2 (5 bases each). V was pared by 5 bases and J by 5 bases, with 6 bases between. The germline CDR1 and CDR2 sequences are GTSNPN and SVGIG (reference sequence). The CDR3 is made up of 11 amino acids. The chain's CDR3 is CAWWGTGELFF. In DNA, the CDR3 is TGTGCCTGGTGGGGGACCGGGGAGCTGTTTTTT.

This clonotype was found many times. The chain joins TRBV28 to TRBJ2-3; D possibly uses TRBD1 or TRBD2 (6 bases each). V shed 11 bases and J shed 6 bases, with 12 bases lying between them. The CDR3 spans 11 residues. Germline V CDR1 and CDR2: MDHEN, SYDVKM. The CDR3 spells CAAQGLDTQYF. Written as DNA, the CDR3 is TGTGCCGCACAGGGACTGGATACGCAGTATTTT. Variable domain in full (rest from reference TRBV28 and TRBJ2-3): DVKVTQSSRYLVKRTGEKVFLECVQDMDHENMFWYRQDPGLGLRLIYFSYDVKMKEKGDIPEGYSVSREKKERFSLILESASTNQTSMYLCAAQGLDTQYFGPGTRLTVL.

Ten or more counts support this clonotype. This chain uses TRBV6-2 or TRBV6-3 with TRBJ2-1; 13 nucleotides line up with TRBD2. The V gene's germline CDR1 is MNHEY and CDR2 SVGEGT. This CDR3 contains 18 residues. The ends lost 2 bases at V and 3 bases at J; junction bases unmatched: 7. The CDR3 nucleotides are TGTGCCAGCAGTTACCTCGGACTAGCGGGAGTTCTCTACAATGAGCAGTTCTTC. Protein: CASSYLGLAGVLYNEQFF.

This clonotype was observed at least ten times. V gene TRBV10-3 combines with J gene TRBJ1-1; TRBD1 matches 7 bases. CDR1 ENHRY and CDR2 SYGVKD come from the germline V gene. Unmatched junction bases numbered 4, after V lost 6 bases and J lost 3 bases. The CDR3 is 13 residues long. The CDR3 DNA sequence: TGTGCCATCAGCCGAACAGGGGACACTGAAGCTTTCTTT. It encodes CAISRTGDTEAFF.